The rows below give T cell receptor beta chains drawn from one sample of a study of T cell repertoires in cytomegalovirus infection. Their specific antigens are unknown. TCRdb reprocessed the reads with MiXCR, giving one entry per CDR3 protein. The sample includes some 800,000 distinct CDR3 sequences, about 27% of them seen just once. Here the sequenced sample was cultured CD8+ T cells from PBMCs, taken from culture after CMV antigen stimulation. The receptors shown here come from a human donor in good health (CMV status not recorded). Some clones in this sample may be carry-over from other donors' samples. CDR3s include the opening cysteine and the closing phenylalanine or tryptophan. The D gene is left open where the match is weak. A row's size may be missing; if present it is once, few, many or a size class.

clone size	J gene	V gene	D gene	CDR3 DNA	CDR3 protein
few	TRBJ2-5	TRBV6-5	TRBD2	TGTGCCAGCAGTTACCGGCCACTAGCGGGGGCAAAGACCCAGTACTTC	CASSYRPLAGAKTQYF
-	TRBJ1-2	TRBV2	-	TGTGCCAGCAGTGAATTGGGGGGGATTAACTATGGCTACACCTTC	CASSELGGINYGYTF
-	TRBJ1-6	TRBV6-1	TRBD1	TGTGCCAGCACCAGAGAGGACAGGATTAATTCACCCCTCCACTTT	CASTREDRINSPLHF
-	TRBJ1-1	TRBV7-6	TRBD1	TGTGCCAGCAGCTCGAGGGGACAGGGGGCGAACACTGAAGCTTTCTTT	CASSSRGQGANTEAFF
many	TRBJ2-1	TRBV7-6	TRBD2	TGTGCCAGCAGCCGGGGGGCAGCGGGGGGGTTCAATGAGCAGTTCTTC	CASSRGAAGGFNEQFF
-	TRBJ2-5	TRBV4-1	TRBD2	TGCGCCAGCAGCCAAGATCCTAGCGGGGGTGGTCAAGAGACCCAGTACTTC	CASSQDPSGGGQETQYF
many	TRBJ2-1	TRBV7-6	-	TGTGCCAGCAGCTTACTGGGGGTCTCGCACAATGAGCAGTTCTTC	CASSLLGVSHNEQFF
-	TRBJ2-7	TRBV20-1	-	TGCAGTGCTAGGGCCGGGACATATACCTACGAGCAGTACTTC	CSARAGTYTYEQYF
-	TRBJ1-4	TRBV4-1	-	TGCGCCAGCAGCCACGGCGGGGGCGATGAAAAACTGTTTTTT	CASSHGGGDEKLFF
few	TRBJ2-7	TRBV7-9	-	TGTGCCAGCAGCTTATATTCAGGACAGCCTTACGAGCAGTACTTC	CASSLYSGQPYEQYF
few	TRBJ2-7	TRBV11-2	-	TGTGCCAGCAACCTACCCGGCAAAAGGGGCTACGAGCAGTACTTC	CASNLPGKRGYEQYF
-	TRBJ2-3	TRBV7-7	-	TGTGCTAGCAGCTTAGTTCCGGGGGCACCAGATACGCAGTATTTT	CASSLVPGAPDTQYF
-	TRBJ1-2	TRBV28	-	TGTGCCAGTACTACAGGTTGGGATGGCTACACCTTC	CASTTGWDGYTF
few	TRBJ1-1	TRBV19	-	TGTGCCAGTACCATAGGACAACTGAACACTGAAGCTTTCTTT	CASTIGQLNTEAFF
-	TRBJ1-3	TRBV2	-	TGTGCCACCATAGGGAGCAGGGGATATTTGGAAGGAAACACCATATATTTT	CATIGSRGYLEGNTIYF
few	TRBJ1-1	TRBV2	-	TGTGCCAGCAACGAGGAGGTTGTGAACACTGAAGCTTTCTTT	CASNEEVVNTEAFF
-	TRBJ2-2	TRBV28	TRBD2	TGTGCCAGCAGCGAGGGCCGGGGGGGGCTCGGGGAGCTGTTTTTT	CASSEGRGGLGELFF
few	TRBJ2-7	TRBV5-4	TRBD1	TGTGCCAGCGGGAATGGGGACAGGCCATCCTACGAGCAGTACTTC	CASGNGDRPSYEQYF
-	TRBJ1-1	TRBV27	TRBD1	TGTGCCAGCAGGCTATCGAAGGGGGCGTACTCTTCTCCTGAAGCTTTCTTT	CASRLSKGAYSSPEAFF
-	TRBJ1-6	TRBV7-6	-	TGTGCCAGCAGCCGAGGGGCGGCCTCCTATAATTCACCCCTCCACTTT	CASSRGAASYNSPLHF
-	TRBJ1-1	TRBV20-1	-	TGCAGTGCTAGAGATTACGGGGGAAACACTGAAGCTTTCTTT	CSARDYGGNTEAFF
-	TRBJ2-7	TRBV6-5	-	TGTGCCAGCAGTTACGCGCGGTCCTACGAGCAGTACTTC	CASSYARSYEQYF
many	TRBJ2-1	TRBV7-8	-	TGTGCCAGCAGCCAGGACTTTTCGATGTCCTACAATGAGCAGTTCTTC	CASSQDFSMSYNEQFF
many	TRBJ1-5	TRBV6-2/TRBV6-3	TRBD1	TGTGCCAGCAGCAGGACAGGGGATAGCAATCAGCCCCAGCATTTT	CASSRTGDSNQPQHF
many	TRBJ2-5	TRBV7-2	TRBD2	TGTGCCAGCAGCCAGCTAGCGGGGGGAAGGGAGACCCAGTACTTC	CASSQLAGGRETQYF
few	TRBJ2-2	TRBV13	-	TGTGCCAGCAGCTTAACAGAGTACACCGGGGAGCTGTTTTTT	CASSLTEYTGELFF
few	TRBJ2-1	TRBV2	-	TGTGCCAGCGTAGAGGGTCTATCCAATGAGCAGTTCTTC	CASVEGLSNEQFF
-	TRBJ2-3	TRBV4-1	-	TGTGCCAGCAGCCTTCCGGACCACGGGGAACTGGATACGCAGTATTTT	CASSLPDHGELDTQYF
few	TRBJ2-2	TRBV27	-	TGTGCCAGCAGTTTTCGGGGGCTCCTCACCGGGGAGCTGTTTTTT	CASSFRGLLTGELFF
-	TRBJ2-5	TRBV7-9	-	TGTGCCAGCACCTTGGCCGGGGAGACCCAGTACTTC	CASTLAGETQYF
-	TRBJ1-1	TRBV6-2/TRBV6-3	-	TGTGCCAGCAGTTACTATTTCAGAGGCACTGAAGCTTTCTTT	CASSYYFRGTEAFF
many	TRBJ2-6	TRBV7-9	-	TGTGCCAGCACCCCACGGGCCTCTGGGGCCAACGTCCTGACTTTC	CASTPRASGANVLTF
-	TRBJ1-6	TRBV7-6	-	TGTGCCAGCAGCTTAGCCAGGGGTAGTCCTAATTCACCCCTCCACTTT	CASSLARGSPNSPLHF
many	TRBJ2-1	TRBV7-2	TRBD2	TGTGCCAGCAGCAAGATGCCCGGGACTAGCATCGATGAGCAGTTCTTC	CASSKMPGTSIDEQFF
-	TRBJ2-3	TRBV2	-	TGTGCCAGCAGTGACATAGGGGGGAGCACAGATACGCAGTATTTT	CASSDIGGSTDTQYF
many	TRBJ2-3	TRBV27	-	TGTGCCAGCAGTTTTAGCAGTCATACGCAGTATTTT	CASSFSSHTQYF
-	TRBJ2-7	TRBV7-6	-	TGTGCCAGCAGCTTTGAACAGAACCAAGCCTACGAGCAGTACTTC	CASSFEQNQAYEQYF
-	TRBJ2-3	TRBV13	TRBD1	TGTGCCAGCAGCTCCGGACAGGGCCAGGATACGCAGTATTTT	CASSSGQGQDTQYF
many	TRBJ1-2	TRBV7-6	-	TGTGCCAGCAGCTTAGCGGCGGATCAAACGGGCTACACCTTC	CASSLAADQTGYTF
-	TRBJ1-3	TRBV12-3/TRBV12-4	-	TGTGCCAGCAGGGTCTCTGGAAACACCATATATTTT	CASRVSGNTIYF
many	TRBJ2-1	TRBV6-1	TRBD2	TGTGCCAGCACTATCCTTAGCGGGGGGTCTCCCATGCCAACTTACAATGAGCAGTTCTTC	CASTILSGGSPMPTYNEQFF
-	TRBJ1-1	TRBV7-9	-	TGTGCCAGCAGCTTCGGGCAGGGTGACGGATCGGAAGCTTTCTTT	CASSFGQGDGSEAFF